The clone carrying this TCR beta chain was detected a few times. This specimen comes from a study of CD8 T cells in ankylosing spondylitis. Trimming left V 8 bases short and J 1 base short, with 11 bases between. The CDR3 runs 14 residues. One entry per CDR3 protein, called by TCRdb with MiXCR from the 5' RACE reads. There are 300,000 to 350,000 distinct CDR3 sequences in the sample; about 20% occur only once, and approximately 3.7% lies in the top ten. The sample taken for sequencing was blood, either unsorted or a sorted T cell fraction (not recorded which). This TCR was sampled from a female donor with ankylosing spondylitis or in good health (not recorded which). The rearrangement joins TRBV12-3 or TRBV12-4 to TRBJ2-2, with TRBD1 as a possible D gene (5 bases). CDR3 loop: CASWLTGNTGELFF. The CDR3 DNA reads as TGTGCCAGCTGGCTAACAGGGAACACCGGGGAGCTGTTTTTT.